The rows below give T cell receptor beta chains drawn from one sample of a study of post-analysis software for immune sequencing data. TCRdb re-analysed the PCR reads in MiXCR, keeping a single row per CDR3 protein. The profile shows some 890,000 distinct CDR3 sequences, about 50% of them singletons. Sequencing was performed on blood. Receptors originate from a girl between 5 and 17 years old with multiple sclerosis. The CDR3 runs from the conserved cysteine through the conserved F or W. D genes are given only for firm matches. Size tells how often a clone was seen (once, few, many) or the class of an expanded clone, and some rows leave it out.

len	d_gene	abundance	v_gene	j_gene	CDR3nt	CDR3aa
15	-	-	TRBV7-2	TRBJ2-7	TGTGCCAGCAGCTTAGGGGTAGCCCTTGCCTACGAGCAGTACTTC	CASSLGVALAYEQYF
12	-	-	TRBV20-1	TRBJ1-2	TGCAGTGCTACCTATCCGGGACAAAGATACACCTTC	CSATYPGQRYTF
16	TRBD2	-	TRBV7-9	TRBJ2-5	TGTGCCAGCAGCCTTTGGACTAGCGGGGCACAAGAGACCCAGTACTTC	CASSLWTSGAQETQYF
11	-	many	TRBV7-9	TRBJ2-1	TGTGCCAGCAGCTTAGTAGATGAGCAGTTCTTC	CASSLVDEQFF
15	-	-	TRBV29-1	TRBJ1-5	TGCAGCCACTTAAGACAGGCCGTATTAGGGCAGCCCCAGCATTTT	CSHLRQAVLGQPQHF
15	TRBD2	few	TRBV20-1	TRBJ2-3	TGCAGTGCTCCCATGCGGGGGGGCCTCACAGATACGCAGTATTTT	CSAPMRGGLTDTQYF
14	-	-	TRBV18	TRBJ1-2	TGTGCCAGCTCACCGGGGACCGGGTTGATTGGCTACACCTTC	CASSPGTGLIGYTF
16	-	few	TRBV6-6	TRBJ1-4	TGTGCCAGCAGTTACAACCTGCAGGGGACTAATGAAAAACTGTTTTTT	CASSYNLQGTNEKLFF
16	TRBD2	-	TRBV5-1	TRBJ2-7	TGCGCCAGCAGCCTTGGTCTTAGCGGGAGGGCATACGAGCAGTACTTC	CASSLGLSGRAYEQYF
15	-	-	TRBV6-5	TRBJ2-7	TGTGCCAGCAGTTACTCGAGGTCAGACACCTACGAGCAGTACTTC	CASSYSRSDTYEQYF
14	-	-	TRBV20-1	TRBJ2-1	TGCAGTGCTCCTCTAGGAATTGTTGACAATGAGCAGTTCTTC	CSAPLGIVDNEQFF
15	-	few	TRBV29-1	TRBJ2-7	TGCAGCGTTTTTGCAGGTAGTACCCCTTACTACGAGCAGTACTTC	CSVFAGSTPYYEQYF
15	TRBD1	-	TRBV5-1	TRBJ2-7	TGCGCCAGCAGCTCGGACAGGGGATTCTCCTACGAGCAGTACTTC	CASSSDRGFSYEQYF
13	TRBD1	-	TRBV6-6	TRBJ1-2	TGTGCCAGCACCGGGACAGGGAATAGTGGCTACACCTTC	CASTGTGNSGYTF
13	TRBD1	-	TRBV12-3/TRBV12-4	TRBJ2-7	TGTGCCAGCAGTCCACTGACAGGGGTCGAGCAGTACTTC	CASSPLTGVEQYF
13	-	-	TRBV20-1	TRBJ1-6	TGCAGTGCTAGAGGGCGGGGGCAGGGACCCCTCCACTTT	CSARGRGQGPLHF
18	TRBD2	-	TRBV5-1	TRBJ2-7	TGCGCCAGCAACCATCGTCCCGGGACTAGCGGGTCCTTGGACGAGCAGTACTTC	CASNHRPGTSGSLDEQYF
15	TRBD1	few	TRBV16	TRBJ1-1	TGTGCCAGCAGCCAGCGGACAGGTCTGAACACTGAAGCTTTCTTT	CASSQRTGLNTEAFF
14	-	once	TRBV3-1	TRBJ1-2	TGTGCCAGCAGATTCTTCGACAGACCCTATGGCTACACCTTC	CASRFFDRPYGYTF
13	TRBD1	few	TRBV10-3	TRBJ1-6	TGTGCCAGCGGACAGGGCTATAATTCACCCCTCCACTTT	CASGQGYNSPLHF
16	TRBD2	few	TRBV27	TRBJ2-5	TGTGCCAGCAGTCCCCTGAAGCGGGGGAACCAAGAGACCCAGTACTTC	CASSPLKRGNQETQYF
14	-	-	TRBV5-1	TRBJ1-2	TGCGCCAGCAGCTTTTCAGGGCAGTACTATGGCTACACCTTC	CASSFSGQYYGYTF